Presented here are 8 T cell receptor beta chains from one specimen sequenced in a study of blood T cell repertoires in COVID-19. Assay: immunoSEQ multiplex PCR; the TCRdb copy retains only in-frame clones and omits some. The repertoire holds just under 350,000 clones, with around nine tenths as singletons. The sample comprised peripheral blood. The receptors stem from a woman aged 70-85 years with COVID-19, enrolled during active disease.

The genes are TRBV5-1 and TRBJ1-3; maybe TRBD1 (6 bases). Germline assignment: CDR1 SGHRS and CDR2 YFSETQ. The CDR3 contains 14 residues. V was pared by 2 bases and J by 2 bases, with 8 bases between. In DNA, the CDR3 is TGCGCCAGCAGCTTAGGGGGAACTGGAAACACCATATATTTT. Protein: CASSLGGTGNTIYF.

The rearrangement joins TRBV9 to TRBJ1-5; 9 nucleotides align to TRBD1. Germline CDR1 SGDLS, CDR2 YYNGEE. V trimming: 3 bases; J trimming: 0 bases; junction bases outside the gene matches: 7. This CDR3 has 17 residues. CDR3 coding DNA: TGTGCCAGCAGCGCAGGACAGGGGACACTTAGCAATCAGCCCCAGCATTTT. Residues: CASSAGQGTLSNQPQHF.

This chain links TRBV7-2 with TRBJ2-2; a possible D gene is TRBD1 (6 bases). V shed 3 bases and J shed 0 bases, with 8 bases lying between them. Germline assignment: CDR1 SGHTA and CDR2 FQGNSA. CDR3 length: 15 residues. This CDR3 reads CASSFDRSNTGELFF. The CDR3 bases are TGTGCCAGCAGCTTTGACAGGTCGAACACCGGGGAGCTGTTTTTT.

Comments on this clone: This CDR3 is also generated by other DNA sequences in the sample. The J gene is TRBJ1-1, the V gene TRBV9; D not resolved. Deletions cut 0 bases from V and 0 bases from J, with 6 bases between. Per the germline V gene, CDR1 is SGDLS and CDR2 is YYNGEE. CDR3 size: 14 residues. CDR3 in DNA: TGTGCCAGCAGCGTAGACCCAGTGAACACTGAAGCTTTCTTT. Translated: CASSVDPVNTEAFF. Drawing the rest from reference TRBV9 and TRBJ1-1, the complete variable domain is DSGVTQTPKHLITATGQRVTLRCSPRSGDLSVYWYQQSLDQGLQFLIQYYNGEERAKGNILERFSAQQFPDLHSELNLSSLELGDSALYFCASSVDPVNTEAFFGQGTRLTVV.

This clone came up once. The rearrangement joins TRBV24-1 to TRBJ2-2; 9 nucleotides agree with TRBD1. This CDR3 has 16 amino acids. CDR1 is KGHDR, CDR2 SFDVKD, per germline. Trimming removed 4 bases from V and 6 bases from J; junction bases left unmatched: 8. CDR3 loop: CATSDRDREGSGELFF. The DNA of the CDR3 is TGTGCCACCAGTGACCGGGACAGGGAAGGGTCCGGGGAGCTGTTTTTT.

Here the CDR3 reads CASSFPRTGETTNEKLFF. For the CDR3, the DNA is TGTGCCAGCAGCTTCCCTAGGACAGGGGAAACAACTAATGAAAAACTGTTTTTT. The V and J genes are TRBV7-9 and TRBJ1-4; 9 bases are shared with TRBD1. Germline V lookup: CDR1 SEHNR, CDR2 FQNEAQ (reference sequence). V was pared by 3 bases and J by 0 bases, with 8 bases of the junction left unmatched. This CDR3 spans 18 amino acids.

The genes are TRBV4-1 and TRBJ2-1, with TRBD2 matching over 10 bases. This CDR3 has 16 amino acids. V dropped 4 bases and J dropped 2; count of bases not matched to a gene: 5. Germline V CDR1 and CDR2: MGHRA, YSYEKL. CDR3 nucleotide sequence: TGCGCCAGCAGCCTTCGGACTAGCGGCACCTACAATGAGCAGTTCTTC. It yields the protein CASSLRTSGTYNEQFF.

This chain links TRBV7-2 with TRBJ1-6; TRBD1 aligns across 8 bases. Germline-derived CDR1 and CDR2 are SGHTA and FQGNSA. J lost 7 bases, V lost 4 bases, and 9 bases had no gene match. The CDR3 is made up of 16 amino acids. The CDR3 DNA is TGTGCCAGCAGCTCTCGACAGGGGAGAGGGAATTCACCCCTCCACTTT. Its translation: CASSSRQGRGNSPLHF.